A single sample gave rise to the 13 T cell receptor beta chains below, sequenced in a study of shared clonotypes between healthy human individuals. Produced via immunoSEQ multiplex PCR; TCRdb's table is partial and in-frame only. The top ten clones hold about 0.38% of a sample with around 2.5 million clones, under 95% of them seen once. Sequencing input: naive CD4+ T cells from PBMCs. Sample subset: CD45RA+ positively selected. Receptors originate from a man younger than 35 in good health. Some clones in this sample may be carry-over from other donors' samples.

The chain has TRBV7-6 and TRBJ2-7; TRBD1 matches at 10 bases. After removal of 0 bases from V and 4 bases from J, the junction contained 6 bases not matched to a gene. Germline V gene lookup returns CDR1 SGHVS and CDR2 FNYEAQ. The CDR3 covers 16 residues. The CDR3 sequence: CASSLAQGQGGYEQYF. CDR3 nucleotide sequence: TGTGCCAGCAGCTTAGCCCAAGGACAGGGGGGTTACGAGCAGTACTTC.

The chain uses TRBV5-5 and TRBJ2-7; D remains ambiguous. Looked up from germline, CDR1 is SGHKS and CDR2 is YYEKEE (reference sequence). Deletions cut 0 bases from V and 5 bases from J, with 6 bases between. The CDR3 is made up of 12 amino acids. The CDR3 reads CASSLVWNEQYF. The CDR3 region has the DNA TGTGCCAGCAGCTTGGTATGGAACGAGCAGTACTTC.

The V call is TRBV7-9, the J call TRBJ2-3; D call uncertain. CDR3 length: 12 residues. From germline, CDR1 is SEHNR and CDR2 FQNEAQ (reference sequence). V lost 5 bases, J lost 6 bases, and 9 bases lay in between. The CDR3 region has the DNA TGTGCCAGCAGCGTTAATACGGATACGCAGTATTTT. Translating it yields CASSVNTDTQYF.

V is TRBV5-1 and J is TRBJ2-2; no clear D gene. V gave up 7 bases and J gave up 0 bases, with 13 bases separating them. In germline, CDR1 is SGHRS, CDR2 YFSETQ. The CDR3 is made up of 15 amino acids. The DNA of the CDR3 is TGCGCCAGCCACACGATGCGGCCGAACACCGGGGAGCTGTTTTTT. It is translated as CASHTMRPNTGELFF.

The rearrangement joins TRBV7-6 to TRBJ2-1, with D tentatively TRBD1 or TRBD2 (6 bases each). There are 15 residues in the CDR3. Germline CDR1 reads SGHVS; CDR2 reads FNYEAQ. V lost 6 bases to trimming and J lost 1 base, with 13 bases between them. CDR3 nucleotide sequence: TGTGCCAGCAGAGATAGGGGGAGGTCCTACAATGAGCAGTTCTTC. This encodes CASRDRGRSYNEQFF.

This clone was found once. DNA for the CDR3: TGTGCCAGTACGACCTCAACGGGACGGAGCACAGATACGCAGTATTTT. Its translation is CASTTSTGRSTDTQYF. The chain carries TRBV11-2 and TRBJ2-3; D may correspond to TRBD1 or TRBD2 (5 bases each). Trimming took 9 bases from V and 0 from J, leaving 19 bases between them. Germline values: CDR1 SGHAT, CDR2 FQNNGV. This CDR3 spans 16 amino acids.

The V gene is TRBV5-8, the J gene TRBJ2-2, with no clear D. The CDR3 is 14 amino acids. V lost 2 bases and J lost 1, with 6 bases in between. Germline values: CDR1 SGHTS, CDR2 YDEGEE. The CDR3 region is CASSFRLNTGELFF. The CDR3, as DNA: TGTGCCAGCAGCTTCCGGCTGAACACCGGGGAGCTGTTTTTT.

The gene calls are TRBV27 and TRBJ2-1, with 13 bases matching TRBD2. Trimming cost V 6 bases and J 8 bases; bases outside gene matches: 13. CDR1 is MNHEY and CDR2 is SMNVEV in the germline V gene (reference sequence). This CDR3 has 17 residues. The CDR3 DNA reads TGTGCCAGCAGGACCGCACTAGCGGGAGGGCCGGGGTATGAGCAGTTCTTC. It codes for CASRTALAGGPGYEQFF.

This clone was detected only once. This chain links TRBV15 with TRBJ1-2; TRBD1 is a possible D gene (6 bases). The ends were cut back, 4 bases at V and 0 bases at J, with 9 bases in the middle. CDR3 length: 14 amino acids. Germline V gives CDR1 LNHNV, CDR2 YYDKDF (reference sequence). The chain's CDR3 is CATSTRGANYGYTF. CDR3 in DNA: TGTGCCACCAGCACTAGGGGGGCTAACTATGGCTACACCTTC. Using reference TRBV15 and TRBJ1-2 for the parts outside the CDR3, the full variable domain is DAMVIQNPRYQVTQFGKPVTLSCSQTLNHNVMYWYQQKSSQAPKLLFHYYDKDFNNEADTPDNFQSRRPNTSFCFLDIRSPGLGDTAMYLCATSTRGANYGYTFGSGTRLTVV.

The chain uses TRBV6-1 and TRBJ2-5; D perhaps matches TRBD1 (6 bases). Trimming removed 3 bases from V and 6 bases from J, with 11 bases in between. Germline CDR1 reads MNHNS; CDR2 reads SASEGT. This CDR3 contains 13 residues. The chain's CDR3 is CASSETGAKTQYF. The DNA of the CDR3 is TGTGCCAGCAGTGAGACAGGCGCGAAGACCCAGTACTTC.

This chain joins TRBV30 and TRBJ1-5; maybe TRBD1 (5 bases). The germline CDR1 and CDR2 sequences are GTSNPN and SVGIG (reference sequence). CDR3 length: 13 residues. The germline V and J ends were trimmed by 2 bases and 7 bases, with 12 bases remaining between them. CDR3 in amino acids: CAWSPPGKQPQHF. The CDR3 region has the DNA TGTGCCTGGAGTCCGCCAGGGAAACAGCCCCAGCATTTT. Supplemented by reference TRBV30 and TRBJ1-5, the full variable domain reads SQTIHQWPATLVQPVGSPLSLECTVEGTSNPNLYWYRQAAGRGLQLLFYSVGIGQISSEVPQNLSASRPQDRQFILSSKKLLLSDSGFYLCAWSPPGKQPQHFGDGTRLSIL.

Concerning this clone itself: The sample contains more than one DNA sequence encoding this CDR3. V is TRBV11-3 and J is TRBJ2-6; a possible D gene is TRBD2 (6 bases). The V and J ends lost 3 bases and 0 bases respectively, with 6 bases between them. The CDR3 spans 15 residues. CDR1 and CDR2 (germline): SGHNT, YENEEA. CDR3 protein: CASSFGGSGANVLTF. DNA of the CDR3: TGTGCCAGCAGCTTCGGGGGCTCTGGGGCCAACGTCCTGACTTTC.

The chain has TRBV4-3 and TRBJ2-5; D is undetermined. Trimming cost V 1 base and J 1 base, with 7 bases left between them. Germline V gives CDR1 LGHNA, CDR2 YSLEER. CDR3 length: 14 residues. CDR3 residues: CASSQVKRQETQYF. The CDR3 DNA follows: TGCGCCAGCAGCCAAGTGAAGCGCCAAGAGACCCAGTACTTC.